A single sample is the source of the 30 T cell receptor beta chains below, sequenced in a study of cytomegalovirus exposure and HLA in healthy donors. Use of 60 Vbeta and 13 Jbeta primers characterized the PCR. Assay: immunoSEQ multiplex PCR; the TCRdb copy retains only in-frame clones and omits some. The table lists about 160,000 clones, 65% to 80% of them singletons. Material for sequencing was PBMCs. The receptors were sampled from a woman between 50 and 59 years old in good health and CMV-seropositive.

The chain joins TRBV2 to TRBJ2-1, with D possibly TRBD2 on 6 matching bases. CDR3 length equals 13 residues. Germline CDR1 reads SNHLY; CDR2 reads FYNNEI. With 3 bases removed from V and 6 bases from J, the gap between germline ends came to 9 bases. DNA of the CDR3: TGTGCCAGCAGTGAGGCGGGGCTCAATGAGCAGTTCTTC. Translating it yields CASSEAGLNEQFF.

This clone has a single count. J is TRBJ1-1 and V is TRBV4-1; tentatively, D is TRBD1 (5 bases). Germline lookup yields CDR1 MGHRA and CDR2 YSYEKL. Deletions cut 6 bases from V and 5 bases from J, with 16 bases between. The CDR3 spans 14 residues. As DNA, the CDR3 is TGCGCCAGCAGAGTGACAGACGCGAGGACTGAAGCTTTCTTT. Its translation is CASRVTDARTEAFF.

The CDR3 sequence is CATSRGLAGYEQYF. The CDR3 nucleotides read TGTGCCACCAGCAGAGGACTAGCGGGGTACGAGCAGTACTTC. This chain joins TRBV15 and TRBJ2-7; TRBD2 agrees at 11 bases. Germline V gene lookup returns CDR1 LNHNV and CDR2 YYDKDF (reference sequence). With V trimmed by 1 base and J by 4 bases, 0 bases remained unmatched. The CDR3 has 14 amino acids. The variable domain in full, with the rest retrieved from reference TRBV15 and TRBJ2-7, is DAMVIQNPRYQVTQFGKPVTLSCSQTLNHNVMYWYQQKSSQAPKLLFHYYDKDFNNEADTPDNFQSRRPNTSFCFLDIRSPGLGDTAMYLCATSRGLAGYEQYFGPGTRLTVT.

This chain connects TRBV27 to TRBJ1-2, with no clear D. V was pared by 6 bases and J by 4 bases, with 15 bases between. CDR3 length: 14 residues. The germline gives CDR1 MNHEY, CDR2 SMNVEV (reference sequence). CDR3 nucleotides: TGTGCCAGCAGACCAGGAGGAGGCGTCTATGGCTACACCTTC. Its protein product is CASRPGGGVYGYTF.

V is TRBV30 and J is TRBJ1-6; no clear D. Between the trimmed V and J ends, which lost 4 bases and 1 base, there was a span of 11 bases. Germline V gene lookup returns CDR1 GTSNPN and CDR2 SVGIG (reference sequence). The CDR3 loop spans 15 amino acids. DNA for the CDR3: TGTGCCTGGACCCAACAGAGATCCTATAATTCACCCCTCCACTTT. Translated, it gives CAWTQQRSYNSPLHF.

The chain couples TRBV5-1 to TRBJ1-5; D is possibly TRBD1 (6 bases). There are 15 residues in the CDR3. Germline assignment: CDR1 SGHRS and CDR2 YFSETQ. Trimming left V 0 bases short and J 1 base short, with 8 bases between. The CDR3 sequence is CASSLGGTSNQPQHF. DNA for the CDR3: TGCGCCAGCAGCTTGGGTGGGACAAGCAATCAGCCCCAGCATTTT.

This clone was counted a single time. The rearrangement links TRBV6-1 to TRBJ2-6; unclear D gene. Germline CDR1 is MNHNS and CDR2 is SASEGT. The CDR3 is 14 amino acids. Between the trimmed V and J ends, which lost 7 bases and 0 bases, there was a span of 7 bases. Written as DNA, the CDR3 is TGTGCCAGCACCGTCCCCTCTGGGGCCAACGTCCTGACTTTC. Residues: CASTVPSGANVLTF.

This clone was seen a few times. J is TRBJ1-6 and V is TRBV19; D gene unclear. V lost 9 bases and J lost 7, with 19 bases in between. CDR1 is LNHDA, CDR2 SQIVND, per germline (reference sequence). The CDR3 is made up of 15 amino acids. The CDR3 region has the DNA TGTGCCAGCAGACTGGCGGGTAGACGAAATTCACCCCTCCACTTT. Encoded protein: CASRLAGRRNSPLHF.

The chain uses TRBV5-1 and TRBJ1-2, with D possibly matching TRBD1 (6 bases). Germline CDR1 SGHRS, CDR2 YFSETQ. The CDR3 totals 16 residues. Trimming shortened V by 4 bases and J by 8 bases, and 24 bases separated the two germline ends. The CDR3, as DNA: TGCGCCAGCAGCCCGACAGCAATGACAGGTTCGGAAGGCTACACCTTC. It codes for CASSPTAMTGSEGYTF.

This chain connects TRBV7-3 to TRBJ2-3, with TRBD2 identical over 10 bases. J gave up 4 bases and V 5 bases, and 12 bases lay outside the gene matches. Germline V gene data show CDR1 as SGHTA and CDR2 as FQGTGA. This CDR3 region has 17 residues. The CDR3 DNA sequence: TGTGCCAGCAGCCCGCAATACGGAGCGGGGGGGCCAGATACGCAGTATTTT. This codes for CASSPQYGAGGPDTQYF.

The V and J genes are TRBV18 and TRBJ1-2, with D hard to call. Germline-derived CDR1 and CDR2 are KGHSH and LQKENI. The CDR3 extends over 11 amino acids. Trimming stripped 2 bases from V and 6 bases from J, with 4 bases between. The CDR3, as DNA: TGTGCCAGCTCACCATCGGATGGCTACACCTTC. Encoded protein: CASSPSDGYTF.

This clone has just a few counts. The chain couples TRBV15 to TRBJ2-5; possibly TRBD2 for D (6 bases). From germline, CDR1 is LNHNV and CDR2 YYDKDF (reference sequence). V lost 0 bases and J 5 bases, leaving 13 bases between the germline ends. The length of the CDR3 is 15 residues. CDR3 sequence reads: CATSREDRGGETQYF. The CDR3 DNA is TGTGCCACCAGCAGAGAGGATAGGGGAGGTGAGACCCAGTACTTC.

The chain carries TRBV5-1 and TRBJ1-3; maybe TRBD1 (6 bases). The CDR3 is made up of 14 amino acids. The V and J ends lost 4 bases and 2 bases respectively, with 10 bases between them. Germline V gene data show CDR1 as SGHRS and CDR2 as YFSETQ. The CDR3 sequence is CASSEPGAGNTIYF. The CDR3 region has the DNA TGCGCCAGCAGCGAACCAGGGGCTGGAAACACCATATATTTT.

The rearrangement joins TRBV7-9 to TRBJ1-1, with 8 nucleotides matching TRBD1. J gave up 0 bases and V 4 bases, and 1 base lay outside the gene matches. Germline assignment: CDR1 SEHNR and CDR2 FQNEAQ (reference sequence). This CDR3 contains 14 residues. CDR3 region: CASSSGQVNTEAFF. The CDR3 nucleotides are TGTGCCAGCAGCTCGGGACAGGTGAACACTGAAGCTTTCTTT.

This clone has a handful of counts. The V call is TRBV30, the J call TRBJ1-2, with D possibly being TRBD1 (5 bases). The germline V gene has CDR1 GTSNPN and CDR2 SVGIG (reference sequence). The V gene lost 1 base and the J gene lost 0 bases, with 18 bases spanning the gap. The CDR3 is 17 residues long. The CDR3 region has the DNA TGTGCCTGGAGTGCCCGCGGGACCGGAGAAGCTAACTATGGCTACACCTTC. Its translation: CAWSARGTGEANYGYTF.

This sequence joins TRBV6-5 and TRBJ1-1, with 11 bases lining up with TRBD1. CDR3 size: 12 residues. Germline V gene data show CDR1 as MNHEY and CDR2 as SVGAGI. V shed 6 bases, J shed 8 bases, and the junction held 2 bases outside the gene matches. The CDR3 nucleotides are TGTGCCAGCAGACGGACAGGGGGCGAAGCTTTCTTT. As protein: CASRRTGGEAFF.

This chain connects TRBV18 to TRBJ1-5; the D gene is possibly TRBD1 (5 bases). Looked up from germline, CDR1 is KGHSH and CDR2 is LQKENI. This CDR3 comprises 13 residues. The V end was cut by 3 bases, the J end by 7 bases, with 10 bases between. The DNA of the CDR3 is TGTGCCAGCTCACCTTCCGGGGGGCAGCCCCAGCATTTT. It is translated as CASSPSGGQPQHF.

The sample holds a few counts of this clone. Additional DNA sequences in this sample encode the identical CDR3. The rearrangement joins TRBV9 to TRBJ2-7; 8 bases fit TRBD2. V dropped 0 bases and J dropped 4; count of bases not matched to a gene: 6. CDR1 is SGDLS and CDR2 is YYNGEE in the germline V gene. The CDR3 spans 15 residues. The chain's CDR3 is CASSVGPGGIYEQYF. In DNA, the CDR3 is TGTGCCAGCAGCGTAGGCCCGGGGGGGATATACGAGCAGTACTTC. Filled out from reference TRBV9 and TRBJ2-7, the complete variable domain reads DSGVTQTPKHLITATGQRVTLRCSPRSGDLSVYWYQQSLDQGLQFLIQYYNGEERAKGNILERFSAQQFPDLHSELNLSSLELGDSALYFCASSVGPGGIYEQYFGPGTRLTVT.

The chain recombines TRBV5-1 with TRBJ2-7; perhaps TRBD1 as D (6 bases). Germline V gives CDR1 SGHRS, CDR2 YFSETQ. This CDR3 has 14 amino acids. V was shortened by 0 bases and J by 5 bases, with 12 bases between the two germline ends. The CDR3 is CASSLDRVRNEQYF. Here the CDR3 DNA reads TGCGCCAGCAGCTTGGACAGGGTGAGGAACGAGCAGTACTTC.

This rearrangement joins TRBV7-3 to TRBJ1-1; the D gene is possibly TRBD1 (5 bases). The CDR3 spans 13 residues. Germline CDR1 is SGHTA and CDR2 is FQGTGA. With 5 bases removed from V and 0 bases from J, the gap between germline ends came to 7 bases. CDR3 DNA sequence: TGTGCCAGCAGCACGACAGTGAACACTGAAGCTTTCTTT. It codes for CASSTTVNTEAFF.

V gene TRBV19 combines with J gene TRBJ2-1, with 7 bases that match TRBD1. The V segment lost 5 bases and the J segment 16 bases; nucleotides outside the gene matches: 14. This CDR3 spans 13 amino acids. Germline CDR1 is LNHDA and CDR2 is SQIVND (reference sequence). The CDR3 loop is CASSWYLGTEIFF. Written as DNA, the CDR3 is TGTGCCAGTAGTTGGTATCTCGGGACAGAAATTTTCTTC.

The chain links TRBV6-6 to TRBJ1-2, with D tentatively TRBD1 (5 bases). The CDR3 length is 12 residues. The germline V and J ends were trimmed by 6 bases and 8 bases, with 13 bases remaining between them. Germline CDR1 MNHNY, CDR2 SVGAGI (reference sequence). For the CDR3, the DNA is TGTGCCAGCAGATTCGGAGGGGAAGGCTACACCTTC. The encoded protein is CASRFGGEGYTF.

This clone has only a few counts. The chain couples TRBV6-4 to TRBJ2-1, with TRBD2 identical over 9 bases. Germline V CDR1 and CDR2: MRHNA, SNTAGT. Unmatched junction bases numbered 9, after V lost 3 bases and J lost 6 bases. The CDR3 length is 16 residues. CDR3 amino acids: CASSEWAGGAFNEQFF. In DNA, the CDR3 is TGTGCCAGCAGTGAATGGGCGGGGGGGGCCTTCAATGAGCAGTTCTTC.

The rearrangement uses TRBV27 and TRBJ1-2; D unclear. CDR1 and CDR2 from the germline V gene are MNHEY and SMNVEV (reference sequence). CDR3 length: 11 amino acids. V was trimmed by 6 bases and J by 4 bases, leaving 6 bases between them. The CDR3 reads CASRGGYGYTF. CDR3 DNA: TGTGCCAGCAGGGGAGGCTATGGCTACACCTTC.

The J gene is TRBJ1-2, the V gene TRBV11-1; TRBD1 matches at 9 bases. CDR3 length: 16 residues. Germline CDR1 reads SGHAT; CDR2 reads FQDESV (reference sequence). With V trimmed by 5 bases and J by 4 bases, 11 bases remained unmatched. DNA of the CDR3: TGTGCCAGCAGCGGGTGGGACAGGGAGATGACCTATGGCTACACCTTC. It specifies CASSGWDREMTYGYTF.

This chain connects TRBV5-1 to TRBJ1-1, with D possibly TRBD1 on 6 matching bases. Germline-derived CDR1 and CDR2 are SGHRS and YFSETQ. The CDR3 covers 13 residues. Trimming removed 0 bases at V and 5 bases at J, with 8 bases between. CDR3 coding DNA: TGCGCCAGCAGCTTGGGGACAGCTACTGAAGCTTTCTTT. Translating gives CASSLGTATEAFF.

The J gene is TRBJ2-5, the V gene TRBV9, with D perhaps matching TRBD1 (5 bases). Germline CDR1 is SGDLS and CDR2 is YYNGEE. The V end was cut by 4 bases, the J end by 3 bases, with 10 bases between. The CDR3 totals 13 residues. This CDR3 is CASSFDSEETQYF. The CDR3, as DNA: TGTGCCAGCAGCTTCGACAGTGAAGAGACCCAGTACTTC.

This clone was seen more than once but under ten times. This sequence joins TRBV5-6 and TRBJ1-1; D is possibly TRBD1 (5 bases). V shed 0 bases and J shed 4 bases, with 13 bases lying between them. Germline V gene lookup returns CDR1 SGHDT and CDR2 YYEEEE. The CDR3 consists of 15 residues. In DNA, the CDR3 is TGTGCCAGCAGCTTGGATCAGGTCGGGGGCACTGAAGCTTTCTTT. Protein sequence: CASSLDQVGGTEAFF.

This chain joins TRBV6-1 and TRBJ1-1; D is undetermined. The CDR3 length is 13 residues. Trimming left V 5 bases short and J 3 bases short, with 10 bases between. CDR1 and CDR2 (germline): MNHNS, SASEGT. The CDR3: CASSYYGDTEAFF. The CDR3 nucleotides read TGTGCCAGCAGTTATTATGGAGACACTGAAGCTTTCTTT.

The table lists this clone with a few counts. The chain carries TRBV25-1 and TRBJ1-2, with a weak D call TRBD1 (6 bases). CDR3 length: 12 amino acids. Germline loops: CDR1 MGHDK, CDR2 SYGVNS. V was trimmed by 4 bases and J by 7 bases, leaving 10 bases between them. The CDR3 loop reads CASSAGVGGYTF. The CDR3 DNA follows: TGTGCCAGCAGTGCAGGGGTGGGTGGCTACACCTTC.